Shown below are 13 T cell receptor beta chains from a single sample sequenced in a study of vaccination effects on CD4 cells after COVID-19. Under the ViraFEST assay, PBMC were stimulated with viral peptide pools so that antigen-specific CD4+ T cells expanded. Sequencing was performed afterwards. At the end of about 9 days of culture, CD4+ T cells were isolated. Vaccine administered to participants consisted of two doses of either BNT162b2 or mRNA-1273. Their cognate antigens are unknown. Produced via immunoSEQ multiplex PCR; TCRdb's table is partial and in-frame only. The table lists about 16,000 clones, about 76% of them singletons. The sample consisted of CD4+ T cells from PBMCs cultured with HCoV-NL63 spike peptides, taken after COVID-19 vaccination. These receptors all come from a human donor who received a COVID-19 vaccine.

This rearrangement joins TRBV11-3 to TRBJ2-5; D is undetermined. Per germline, CDR1 SGHNT and CDR2 YENEEA. V dropped 1 base and J dropped 3 bases, with 9 bases sitting between them. CDR3 length: 14 amino acids. In nucleotides, the CDR3 is TGTGCCAGCAGCTTAGGGTACGGCGAAGAGACCCAGTACTTC. It translates to CASSLGYGEETQYF. The whole variable domain, remainder taken from reference TRBV11-3 and TRBJ2-5, is EAGVVQSPRYKIIEKKQPVAFWCNPISGHNTLYWYLQNLGQGPELLIRYENEEAVDDSQLPKDRFSAERLKGVDSTLKIQPAELGDSAVYLCASSLGYGEETQYFGPGTRLLVL.

This clone came up once. The rearrangement joins TRBV9 to TRBJ2-5; D call uncertain. Germline CDR1 SGDLS, CDR2 YYNGEE. Trimming took off 4 bases at V and 5 bases at J, with 6 bases between the two ends. The CDR3 totals 11 residues. The CDR3 loop is CASSLWETQYF. Here the CDR3 DNA reads TGTGCCAGCAGCCTGTGGGAGACCCAGTACTTC.

V gene TRBV11-2 combines with J gene TRBJ1-1, with 9 bases aligning to TRBD1. Trimming removed 5 bases from V and 4 bases from J; junction bases left unmatched: 8. The CDR3 is 15 amino acids. Per the germline V gene, CDR1 is SGHAT and CDR2 is FQNNGV. The DNA of the CDR3 is TGTGCCAGCAGCCCCCGACAGGGGGGGAGCACTGAAGCTTTCTTT. Translation: CASSPRQGGSTEAFF.

The chain combines TRBV19 with TRBJ1-1; the D is unclear. Trimming took 10 bases from V and 1 from J, leaving 13 bases between them. The CDR3 has 13 amino acids. Germline lookup yields CDR1 LNHDA and CDR2 SQIVND (reference sequence). The CDR3 loop is CATTVGPNTEAFF. DNA of the CDR3: TGTGCCACCACGGTAGGGCCGAACACTGAAGCTTTCTTT.

The V call is TRBV4-2, the J call TRBJ2-4; 12 bases match TRBD2. The CDR3 length is 16 residues. V lost 6 bases, J lost 0 bases, and 3 bases stayed unmatched. Germline CDR1 LGHNA, CDR2 YNFKEQ. The CDR3 here is CASRLAGGGAKNIQYF. DNA for the CDR3: TGTGCCAGCAGACTAGCGGGAGGTGGAGCCAAAAACATTCAGTACTTC.

The chain carries TRBV19 and TRBJ2-5, with 13 bases aligning to TRBD2. The CDR3 runs to 15 residues. J lost 3 bases, V lost 6 bases, and 4 bases had no gene match. Germline V gene lookup returns CDR1 LNHDA and CDR2 SQIVND (reference sequence). The CDR3 DNA is TGTGCCAGTAGGAGGACTAGCGGGGGCGAAGAGACCCAGTACTTC. Residues: CASRRTSGGEETQYF.

This chain uses TRBV7-8 with TRBJ1-2, with D possibly being TRBD1 (6 bases). Trimming pared 5 bases from V and 5 bases from J, leaving 21 bases between. Germline CDR1 reads SGHVS; CDR2 reads FQNEAQ. This CDR3 is 16 amino acids long. The CDR3, as DNA: TGTGCCAGCAGCCGCACCGGGGGGGGGCAGGGGTATGGCTACACCTTC. Amino acid sequence: CASSRTGGGQGYGYTF. The full variable domain, in which reference TRBV7-8 and TRBJ1-2 provide the parts outside the CDR3, is GAGVSQSPRYKVAKRGQDVALRCDPISGHVSLFWYQQALGQGPEFLTYFQNEAQLDKSGLPSDRFFAERPEGSVSTLKIQRTQQEDSAVYLCASSRTGGGQGYGYTFGSGTRLTVV.

This chain joins TRBV18 and TRBJ1-2; TRBD1 is a possible D gene (6 bases). Germline CDR1 KGHSH, CDR2 LQKENI. The V gene lost 3 bases and the J gene lost 1 base, with 9 bases spanning the gap. The CDR3 is 14 residues long. The CDR3 DNA reads as TGTGCCAGCTCACCCGCCAGGGGTAACTATGGCTACACCTTC. It encodes CASSPARGNYGYTF.

This chain uses TRBV5-6 with TRBJ1-1; D gene unclear. V was shortened by 5 bases and J by 8 bases, with 13 bases between the two germline ends. The CDR3 has 12 residues. CDR1 SGHDT and CDR2 YYEEEE come from the germline V gene. CDR3 sequence (DNA): TGTGCCAGCAGTCATTCGACGGGCGAAGCTTTCTTT. Translation gives CASSHSTGEAFF.

The chain links TRBV12-3 or TRBV12-4 to TRBJ2-7; D not resolved. V gave up 10 bases and J gave up 2 bases, with 15 bases separating them. This CDR3 contains 13 residues. This CDR3 reads CAKTTPSAYEQYF. The CDR3 region has the DNA TGTGCCAAGACGACCCCGAGCGCCTACGAGCAGTACTTC.

This chain uses TRBV7-2 with TRBJ2-7, with 9 bases identical to TRBD2. Looked up from germline, CDR1 is SGHTA and CDR2 is FQGNSA. The CDR3 runs 13 residues. The J segment lost 3 bases and the V segment lost 4 bases, leaving 1 base of the junction unmatched. The DNA of the CDR3 is TGTGCCAGCAGCTATAGCGGGAGCTACGAGCAGTACTTC. Translated, it gives CASSYSGSYEQYF. Using reference TRBV7-2 and TRBJ2-7 for the parts outside the CDR3, the full variable domain is GAGVSQSPSNKVTEKGKDVELRCDPISGHTALYWYRQSLGQGLEFLIYFQGNSAPDKSGLPSDRFSAERTGGSVSTLTIQRTQQEDSAVYLCASSYSGSYEQYFGPGTRLTVT.

The V call is TRBV30, the J call TRBJ1-1; D might be TRBD1 (5 bases). Germline V gene data show CDR1 as GTSNPN and CDR2 as SVGIG (reference sequence). The CDR3 extends over 13 amino acids. V lost 0 bases to trimming and J lost 1 base, with 6 bases between them. The CDR3 coding sequence is TGTGCCTGGAGTGTCAGGGCGAACACTGAAGCTTTCTTT. Amino acids: CAWSVRANTEAFF.

V is TRBV7-2 and J is TRBJ2-2, with TRBD2 as a possible D gene (6 bases). The length of the CDR3 is 15 residues. In germline, CDR1 is SGHTA, CDR2 FQGNSA. Trimming cost V 10 bases and J 1 base, with 16 bases left between them. CDR3 loop: CAMATRAGNTGELFF. DNA for the CDR3: TGTGCCATGGCGACTAGAGCGGGGAACACCGGGGAGCTGTTTTTT.